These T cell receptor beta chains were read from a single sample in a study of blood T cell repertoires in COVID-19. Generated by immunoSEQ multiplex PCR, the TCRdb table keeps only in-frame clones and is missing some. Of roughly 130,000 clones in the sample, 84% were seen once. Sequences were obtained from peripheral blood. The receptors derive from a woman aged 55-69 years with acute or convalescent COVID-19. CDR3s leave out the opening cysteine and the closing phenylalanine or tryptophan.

SVPLGQGNYGYT TRBJ1-2 TRBV29-1
ASSQVFLEQENTEAF TRBJ1-1 TRBV4-2
AWGIGQKNSPLH TRBJ1-6 TRBV30
ASSHSPNTEAF TRBJ1-1 TRBV5-1
ASSLGGQGEQF TRBJ2-1 TRBV7-3
ASSDSLADSTDTQY TRBJ2-3 TRBV9
ASRTGKISGNTIY TRBJ1-3 TRBV6-6
AWSTGLEQPQH TRBJ1-5 TRBV30
ASSTQGAGTDTQY TRBJ2-3 TRBV19
AIRDAGKNTEAF TRBJ1-1 TRBV10-3